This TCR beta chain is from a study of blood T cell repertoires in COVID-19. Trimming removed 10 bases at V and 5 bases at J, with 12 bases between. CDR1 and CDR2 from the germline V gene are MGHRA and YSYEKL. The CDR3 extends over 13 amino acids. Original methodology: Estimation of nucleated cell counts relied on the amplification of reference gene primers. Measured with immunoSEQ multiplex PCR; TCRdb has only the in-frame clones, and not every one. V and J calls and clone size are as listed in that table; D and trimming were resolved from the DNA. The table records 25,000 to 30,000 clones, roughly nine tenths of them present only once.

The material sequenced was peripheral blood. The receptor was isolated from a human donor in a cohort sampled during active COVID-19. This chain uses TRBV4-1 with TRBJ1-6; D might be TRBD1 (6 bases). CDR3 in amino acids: CATEQGDNSPLHF. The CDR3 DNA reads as TGCGCCACCGAACAGGGCGATAATTCACCCCTCCACTTT.